This TCR beta chain was profiled in a study of cytomegalovirus exposure and HLA in healthy donors. Study context: Earlier findings included nearly 120 million unique TCR beta sequences obtained from about 180 million T cells. Study conclusions and caveats: An apparent linkage of common viral pathogens to several of the most significant clusters emerged in a later analysis. Cytomegalovirus status was reportedly diagnosed by the classifier with high specificity and sensitivity.

It was with 60 Vbeta and 13 Jbeta primers that the PCR ran. Profiling relied on immunoSEQ multiplex PCR, and the TCRdb table lists in-frame clones only, not all of them. Of roughly 180,000 clones listed, roughly 80% are singletons. The CDR3 extends over 19 amino acids. After removal of 2 bases from V and 0 bases from J, the junction contained 13 bases not matched to a gene. Germline V gives CDR1 MGHRA, CDR2 YSYEKL. A remark on this clone: What it binds is unknown.

The source is a woman aged 18-29 years in good health and CMV-seronegative. The sample was PBMCs. V usage is TRBV4-1 and J usage is TRBJ1-2; 9 bases are a match to TRBD1. Here the CDR3 reads CASSQSNTGGGPSNYGYTF. The CDR3 region has the DNA TGCGCCAGCAGCCAATCAAACACAGGGGGCGGCCCCTCTAACTATGGCTACACCTTC.